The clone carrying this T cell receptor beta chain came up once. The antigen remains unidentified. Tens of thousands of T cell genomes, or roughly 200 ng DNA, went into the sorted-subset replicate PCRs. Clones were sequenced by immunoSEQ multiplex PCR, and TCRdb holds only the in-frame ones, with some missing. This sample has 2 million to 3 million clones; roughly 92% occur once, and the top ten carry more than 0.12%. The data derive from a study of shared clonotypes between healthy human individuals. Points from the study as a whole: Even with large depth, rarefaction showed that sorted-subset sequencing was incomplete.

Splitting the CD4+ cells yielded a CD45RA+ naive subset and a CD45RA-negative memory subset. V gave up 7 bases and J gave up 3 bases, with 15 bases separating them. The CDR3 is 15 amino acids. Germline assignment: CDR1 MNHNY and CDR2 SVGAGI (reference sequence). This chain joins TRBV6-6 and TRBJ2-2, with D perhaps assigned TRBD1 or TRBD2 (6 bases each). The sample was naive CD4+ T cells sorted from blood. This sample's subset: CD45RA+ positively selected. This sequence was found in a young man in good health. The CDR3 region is CASTKWGADTGELFF. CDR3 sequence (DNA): TGTGCCAGCACCAAGTGGGGGGCCGACACCGGGGAGCTGTTTTTT.